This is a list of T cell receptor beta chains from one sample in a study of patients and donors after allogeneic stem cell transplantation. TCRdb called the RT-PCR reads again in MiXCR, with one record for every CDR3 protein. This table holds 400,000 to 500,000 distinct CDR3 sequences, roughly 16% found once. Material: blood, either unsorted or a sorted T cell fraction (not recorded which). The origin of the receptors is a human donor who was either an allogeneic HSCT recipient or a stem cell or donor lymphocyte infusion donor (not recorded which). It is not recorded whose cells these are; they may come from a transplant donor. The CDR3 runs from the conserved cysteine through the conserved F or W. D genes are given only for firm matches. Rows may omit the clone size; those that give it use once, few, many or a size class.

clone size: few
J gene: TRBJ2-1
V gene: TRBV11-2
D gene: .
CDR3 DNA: TGTGCCAGCAGCTTAGGGGTTATGGGGATTGATGAGCAGTTCTTC
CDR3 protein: CASSLGVMGIDEQFF

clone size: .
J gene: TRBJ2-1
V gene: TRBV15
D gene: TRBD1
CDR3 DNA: TGTGCCACCAGCAGTTGGGGTCGGACAGGGGGCCAGTTCTTC
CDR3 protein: CATSSWGRTGGQFF

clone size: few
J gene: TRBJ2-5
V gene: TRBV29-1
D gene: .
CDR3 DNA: TGCAGCGCCCGCCCGAGAGGATGGGAGACCCAGTACTTC
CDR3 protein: CSARPRGWETQYF

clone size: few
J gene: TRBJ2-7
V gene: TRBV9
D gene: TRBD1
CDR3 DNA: TGTGCCAGCAGCGTGGAGGACAGGGTCTACGAGCAGTACTTC
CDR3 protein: CASSVEDRVYEQYF

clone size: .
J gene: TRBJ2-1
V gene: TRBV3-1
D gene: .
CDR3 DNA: TGTGCCAGCAGCCAACCCCACTCCAAAGGCGGTGAGCAGTTCTTC
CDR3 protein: CASSQPHSKGGEQFF

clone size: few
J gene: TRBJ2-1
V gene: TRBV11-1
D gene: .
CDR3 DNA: TGTGCCAGCAGCTTAGAGGGTGTGCGGGATCCCATCTACAATGAGCAGTTCTTC
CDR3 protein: CASSLEGVRDPIYNEQFF

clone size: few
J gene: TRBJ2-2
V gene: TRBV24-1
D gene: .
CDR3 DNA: TGTGCCACTCGGGGGCCCGCGGAAACCGGGGAGCTGTTTTTT
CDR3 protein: CATRGPAETGELFF

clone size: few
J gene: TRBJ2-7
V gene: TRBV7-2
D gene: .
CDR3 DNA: TGTGCCAGCACCCCCTATATTGGGCTCGAGCAGTACTTC
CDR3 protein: CASTPYIGLEQYF

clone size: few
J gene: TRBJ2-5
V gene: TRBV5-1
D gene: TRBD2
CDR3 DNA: TGCGCCAGCAGCCCCTGGACTAGCGGGGGTCAAGAGACCCAGTACTTC
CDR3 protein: CASSPWTSGGQETQYF

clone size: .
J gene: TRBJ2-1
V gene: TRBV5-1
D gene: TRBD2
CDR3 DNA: TGCGCCAGCAGCTTAAAAGCGGGGGGCGATTACAATGAGCAGTTCTTC
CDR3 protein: CASSLKAGGDYNEQFF

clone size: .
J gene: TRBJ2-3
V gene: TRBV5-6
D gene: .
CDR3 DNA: TGTGCCAGCAGCGGGGACGTAAAGGGAGCAGATACGCAGTATTTT
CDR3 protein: CASSGDVKGADTQYF

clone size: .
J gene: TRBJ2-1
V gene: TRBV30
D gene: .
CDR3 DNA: TGTGCCTGGAGTCCGGGCCTAAGGGCTGAGCAGTTCTTC
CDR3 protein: CAWSPGLRAEQFF

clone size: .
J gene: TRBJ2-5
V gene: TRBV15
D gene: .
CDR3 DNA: TGTGCCACCAGCAGAGATCACGAGACCCAGTACTTC
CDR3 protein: CATSRDHETQYF

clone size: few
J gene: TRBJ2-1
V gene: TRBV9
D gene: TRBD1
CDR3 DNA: TGTGCCAGCAGCAGCCGACAGGGGGCTGGCCTACTATCGGAGCAGTTCTTC
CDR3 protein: CASSSRQGAGLLSEQFF

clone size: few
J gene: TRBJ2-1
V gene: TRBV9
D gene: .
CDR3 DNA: TGTGCCAGCAGCGTAGATCCACCCGACTACAATGAGCAGTTCTTC
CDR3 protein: CASSVDPPDYNEQFF

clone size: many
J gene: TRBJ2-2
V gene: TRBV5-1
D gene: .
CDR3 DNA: TGCGCCAGCAGCCCTACAGGGAGGACCGGGGAGCTGTTTTTT
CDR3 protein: CASSPTGRTGELFF

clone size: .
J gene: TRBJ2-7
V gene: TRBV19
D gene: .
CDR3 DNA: TGTGCCAGTAGTATAGGAGGGAGAAAGTCCTACGAGCAGTACTTC
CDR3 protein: CASSIGGRKSYEQYF

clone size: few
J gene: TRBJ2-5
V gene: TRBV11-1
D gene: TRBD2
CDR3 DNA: TGTGCCAGCAGCTTGGGGAGGGGAGCGAAAGAGACCCAGTACTTC
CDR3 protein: CASSLGRGAKETQYF

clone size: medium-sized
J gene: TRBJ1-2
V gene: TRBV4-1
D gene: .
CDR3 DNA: TGCGCCAGCAGCCAAGGGCAAGCTAACTATGGCTACACCTTC
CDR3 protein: CASSQGQANYGYTF

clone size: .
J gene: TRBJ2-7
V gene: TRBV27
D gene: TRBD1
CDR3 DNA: TGTGCCAGCAGTTTGCACAGGGGAGTTTGGCAGTACTTC
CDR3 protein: CASSLHRGVWQYF

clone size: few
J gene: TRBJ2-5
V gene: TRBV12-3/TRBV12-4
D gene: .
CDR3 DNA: TGTGCCAGCAGTTTTGGGCAGATCCGAGAGACCCAGTACTTC
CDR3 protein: CASSFGQIRETQYF

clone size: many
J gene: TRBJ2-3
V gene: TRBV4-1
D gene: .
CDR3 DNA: TGCGCCAGCAGCCAAAGGGAAAGCACAGATACGCAGTATTTT
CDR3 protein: CASSQRESTDTQYF

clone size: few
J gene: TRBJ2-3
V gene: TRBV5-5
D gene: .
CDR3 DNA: TGTGCCAGCAGTCTGGACCGGGGAAGAGGCACAGATACGCAGTATTTT
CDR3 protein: CASSLDRGRGTDTQYF

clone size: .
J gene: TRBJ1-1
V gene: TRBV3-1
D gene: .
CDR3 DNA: TGTGCCAGCAGCCAAGGGGTCACTGAAGCTTTCTTT
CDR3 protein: CASSQGVTEAFF

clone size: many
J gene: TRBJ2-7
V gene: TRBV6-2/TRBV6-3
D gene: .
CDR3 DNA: TGTGCCAGCAGTTACCACTCTTACGAGCAGTACTTC
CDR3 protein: CASSYHSYEQYF

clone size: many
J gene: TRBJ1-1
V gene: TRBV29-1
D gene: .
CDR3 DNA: TGCAGCGTTGGTGGGGGGAGCACTGAAGCTTTCTTT
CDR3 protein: CSVGGGSTEAFF

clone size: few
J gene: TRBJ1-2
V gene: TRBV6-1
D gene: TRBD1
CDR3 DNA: TGTGCCAGCAGCCCCCGATGGACGGACAGGGGGAACTATGGCTACACCTTC
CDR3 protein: CASSPRWTDRGNYGYTF

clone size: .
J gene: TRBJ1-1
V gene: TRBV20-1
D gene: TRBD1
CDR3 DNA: TGCAGTGCTAGGTGGTGGGACAGGGATGCGACTGAAGCTTTCTTT
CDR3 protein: CSARWWDRDATEAFF

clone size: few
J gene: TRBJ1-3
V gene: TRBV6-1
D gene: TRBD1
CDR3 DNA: TGTGCCAGCACAAAAGGGACAGGGAAGGGGGCTTGCAACACCATATATTTT
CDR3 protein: CASTKGTGKGACNTIYF

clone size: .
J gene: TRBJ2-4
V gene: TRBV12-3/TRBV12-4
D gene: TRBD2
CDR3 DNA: TGTGCCAGCGGGTCTAGCGGGAGGAGGGGGGCCAAAAACATTCAGTACTTC
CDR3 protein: CASGSSGRRGAKNIQYF

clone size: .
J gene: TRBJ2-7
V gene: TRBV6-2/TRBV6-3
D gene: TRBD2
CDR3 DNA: TGTGCCAGCAGAAACGGGACTATCGCTTACGAGCAGTACTTC
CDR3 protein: CASRNGTIAYEQYF

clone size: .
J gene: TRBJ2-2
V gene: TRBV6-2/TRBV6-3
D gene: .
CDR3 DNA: TGTGCCGCACAACGAACCGGGGAGCTGTTTTTT
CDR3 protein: CAAQRTGELFF

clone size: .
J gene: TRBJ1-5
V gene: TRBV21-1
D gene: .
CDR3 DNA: TGTGCCAGCAGCGGACCGGGACAGGAAAACTATAGCAATCAGCCCCAGCATTTT
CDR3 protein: CASSGPGQENYSNQPQHF

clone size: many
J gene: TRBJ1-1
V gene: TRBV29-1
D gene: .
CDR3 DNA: TGCAGCGTTGAATACAGGCACCGGATGAACACTGAAGCTTTCTTT
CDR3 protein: CSVEYRHRMNTEAFF

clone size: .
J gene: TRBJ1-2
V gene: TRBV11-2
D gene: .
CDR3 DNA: TGTGCCAGCAGCTTACAGGGAATCAACTATGGCTACACCTTC
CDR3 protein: CASSLQGINYGYTF

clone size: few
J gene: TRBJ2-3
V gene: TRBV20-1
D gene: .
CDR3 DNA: TGCAGTGCTAGTCGAGAGACAGATACGCAGTATTTT
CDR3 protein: CSASRETDTQYF

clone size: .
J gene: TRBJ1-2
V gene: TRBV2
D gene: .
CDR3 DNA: TGTGCCAGCAGTCGACAGCGAAATAACTATGGCTACACCTTC
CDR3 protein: CASSRQRNNYGYTF

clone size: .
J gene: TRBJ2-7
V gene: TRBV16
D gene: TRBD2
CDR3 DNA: TGTGCCAGCAGCCAAGCCGGACTAGCGGGAATGTACGAGCAGTACTTC
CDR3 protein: CASSQAGLAGMYEQYF

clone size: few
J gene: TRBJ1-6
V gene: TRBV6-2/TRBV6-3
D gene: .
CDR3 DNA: TGTGCCAGCAGAATCTTGACGGGGACCTCCTATAATTCACCCCTCCACTTT
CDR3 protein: CASRILTGTSYNSPLHF

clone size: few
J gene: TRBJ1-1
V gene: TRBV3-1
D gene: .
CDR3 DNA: TGTGCCAGCAGCCGTTGGGACACAACTTACACTGAAGCTTTCTTT
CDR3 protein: CASSRWDTTYTEAFF

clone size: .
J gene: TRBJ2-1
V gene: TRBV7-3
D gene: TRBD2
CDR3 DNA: TGTGCCAGCAGCCCCCAAGGGACTAGCGGGAGGTGGTGGTCCTACAATGAGCAGTTCTTC
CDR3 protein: CASSPQGTSGRWWSYNEQFF

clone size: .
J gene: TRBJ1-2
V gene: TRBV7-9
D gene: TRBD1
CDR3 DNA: TGTGCCAGCAGCTTAGAAGACAGGGTTGGCTATGGCTACACCTTC
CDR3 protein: CASSLEDRVGYGYTF

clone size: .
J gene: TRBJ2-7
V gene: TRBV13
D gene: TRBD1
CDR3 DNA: TGTGCCAGCAGGTTTACAGGGGCGGGTGAGCAGTACTTC
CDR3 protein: CASRFTGAGEQYF

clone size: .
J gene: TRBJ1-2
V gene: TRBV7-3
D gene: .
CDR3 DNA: TGTGCCAGCAGCCCCGGAGGGTTCGGCTATGGCTACACCTTC
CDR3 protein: CASSPGGFGYGYTF

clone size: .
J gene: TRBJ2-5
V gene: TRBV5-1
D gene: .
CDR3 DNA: TGCGCCAGCAGCCCCTCAATGGGGACCCAGTACTTC
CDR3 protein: CASSPSMGTQYF

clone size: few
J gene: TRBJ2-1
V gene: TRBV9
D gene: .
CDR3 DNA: TGTGCCAGCAGCTCCAGCCCAGGCAATGAGCAGTTCTTC
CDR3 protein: CASSSSPGNEQFF

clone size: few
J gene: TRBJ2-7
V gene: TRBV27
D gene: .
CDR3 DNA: TGTGCCAGCAGTTTTATGGGGGTGGGCGAGCAGTACTTC
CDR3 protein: CASSFMGVGEQYF

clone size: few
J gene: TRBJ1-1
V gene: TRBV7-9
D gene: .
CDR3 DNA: TGTGCCAGCAGCCGGATAGGGACACCGGAAGCTTTCTTT
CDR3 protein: CASSRIGTPEAFF

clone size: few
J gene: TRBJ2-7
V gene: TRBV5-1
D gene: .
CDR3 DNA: TGCGCCAGCAGCGTAGACAGGCACGAGCAGTACTTC
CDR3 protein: CASSVDRHEQYF